The clone carrying this TCR beta chain has just a few counts. What it recognizes is unknown. TCRdb called the 5' RACE reads again in MiXCR, with one record for every CDR3 protein. The sample shows roughly 700,000 distinct CDR3 sequences, under 20% of them seen only once. The data were obtained in a study of CD8 T cells in ankylosing spondylitis. Points from the study as a whole: Apparently characteristic of ankylosing spondylitis blood was a TCR beta motif (roughly eight highly homologous variants).

Trimming removed 5 bases from V and 6 bases from J, with 12 bases in between. Per the germline V gene, CDR1 is SGHAT and CDR2 is FQNNGV. There are 13 residues in the CDR3. Source material: blood, either unsorted or a sorted T cell fraction (not recorded which). The receptor was derived from a male donor with ankylosing spondylitis. The gene calls are TRBV11-2 and TRBJ2-3, with a possible D match to TRBD1 (6 bases). CDR3 nucleotides: TGTGCCAGCAGCGGGCCTAGGGGGGATACGCAGTATTTT. Residues: CASSGPRGDTQYF.